Listed below are T cell receptor beta chains from one sample, sequenced in a study of cytomegalovirus exposure and HLA in healthy donors. TCRdb keeps only in-frame clones here, not all; method: immunoSEQ multiplex PCR. The sample records around 150,000 clones, approximately 80% being singletons. The sample taken for sequencing was PBMCs. The receptor source for this set is a woman between 40 and 50 years old in good health and CMV-seronegative. CDR3s include the opening cysteine and the closing phenylalanine or tryptophan. The order of the fields is J gene, D gene, clone size, V gene, CDR3 protein, CDR3 DNA. The D gene is left open where the match is weak. Where a row states a size, it is once, few, many or the class of an expanded clone; other rows omit it.

j_call: TRBJ2-1; d_call: .; clone_size: .; v_call: TRBV5-5; cdr3_aa: CASSLGDNSYNEQFF; cdr3_nt: TGTGCCAGCAGCTTAGGGGACAACTCCTACAATGAGCAGTTCTTC
j_call: TRBJ2-2; d_call: .; clone_size: .; v_call: TRBV9; cdr3_aa: CASSQRQLDPNTGELFF; cdr3_nt: TGTGCCAGCAGCCAACGACAGCTCGACCCGAACACCGGGGAGCTGTTTTTT
j_call: TRBJ2-5; d_call: TRBD2; clone_size: .; v_call: TRBV10-3; cdr3_aa: CAISEGTSGTETQYF; cdr3_nt: TGTGCCATCAGTGAGGGGACTAGCGGGACCGAGACCCAGTACTTC
j_call: TRBJ2-2; d_call: TRBD2; clone_size: .; v_call: TRBV5-1; cdr3_aa: CASSISGGKRTGELFF; cdr3_nt: TGCGCCAGCAGCATCAGCGGGGGGAAAAGGACCGGGGAGCTGTTTTTT
j_call: TRBJ1-1; d_call: .; clone_size: .; v_call: TRBV7-2; cdr3_aa: CASSLAPRNTEAFF; cdr3_nt: TGTGCCAGCAGCTTAGCTCCCAGGAACACTGAAGCTTTCTTT
j_call: TRBJ2-1; d_call: TRBD2; clone_size: .; v_call: TRBV7-9; cdr3_aa: CSSSFLAGGSPNEQFF; cdr3_nt: TGTTCCAGCAGCTTTTTAGCGGGGGGGTCCCCCAATGAGCAGTTCTTC
j_call: TRBJ2-1; d_call: TRBD2; clone_size: .; v_call: TRBV7-2; cdr3_aa: CASSRHSGSPGSYNEQFF; cdr3_nt: TGTGCCAGCAGCCGTCACAGCGGGAGCCCTGGCTCCTACAATGAGCAGTTCTTC
j_call: TRBJ2-3; d_call: TRBD2; clone_size: .; v_call: TRBV7-2; cdr3_aa: CASSLGPSGSTDTQYF; cdr3_nt: TGTGCCAGCAGCTTAGGACCTAGCGGTAGCACAGATACGCAGTATTTT
j_call: TRBJ2-2; d_call: .; clone_size: .; v_call: TRBV5-4; cdr3_aa: CASRPDMLNTGELFF; cdr3_nt: TGTGCCAGCAGACCGGACATGCTGAACACCGGGGAGCTGTTTTTT
j_call: TRBJ2-7; d_call: TRBD1; clone_size: .; v_call: TRBV7-2; cdr3_aa: CASSVYGQGREQYF; cdr3_nt: TGTGCCAGCAGCGTATACGGACAGGGCCGCGAGCAGTACTTC
j_call: TRBJ2-7; d_call: .; clone_size: .; v_call: TRBV19; cdr3_aa: CASSANRDIAYEQYF; cdr3_nt: TGTGCCAGTAGTGCGAACCGGGACATCGCCTACGAGCAGTACTTC
j_call: TRBJ2-3; d_call: TRBD1; clone_size: once; v_call: TRBV18; cdr3_aa: CASSQQTGATDTQYF; cdr3_nt: TGTGCCAGCTCACAGCAAACAGGGGCCACAGATACGCAGTATTTT
j_call: TRBJ2-7; d_call: TRBD2; clone_size: .; v_call: TRBV28; cdr3_aa: CASSLLGASGTYEQYF; cdr3_nt: TGTGCCAGCAGTTTACTCGGGGCTAGCGGAACCTACGAGCAGTACTTC
j_call: TRBJ2-1; d_call: TRBD2; clone_size: .; v_call: TRBV7-2; cdr3_aa: CASSLLSGNYNEQFF; cdr3_nt: TGTGCCAGCAGCCTTCTGAGCGGGAACTACAATGAGCAGTTCTTC
j_call: TRBJ2-3; d_call: TRBD1; clone_size: .; v_call: TRBV19; cdr3_aa: CASRRQGESDTQYF; cdr3_nt: TGTGCCAGTAGACGACAGGGGGAGTCAGATACGCAGTATTTT
j_call: TRBJ2-4; d_call: TRBD2; clone_size: once; v_call: TRBV7-2; cdr3_aa: CASSPYRTSGGAKNIQYF; cdr3_nt: TGTGCCAGCAGCCCCTACAGGACTAGCGGGGGTGCCAAAAACATTCAGTACTTC
j_call: TRBJ1-3; d_call: .; clone_size: .; v_call: TRBV9; cdr3_aa: CASSLGQVGGNTIYF; cdr3_nt: TGTGCCAGCAGCCTGGGACAAGTTGGTGGAAACACCATATATTTT
j_call: TRBJ2-2; d_call: TRBD2; clone_size: once; v_call: TRBV27; cdr3_aa: CASRPYGGDTGELFF; cdr3_nt: TGTGCCAGCAGGCCCTACGGGGGGGACACCGGGGAGCTGTTTTTT
j_call: TRBJ1-1; d_call: TRBD1; clone_size: once; v_call: TRBV7-8; cdr3_aa: CASSLANRGTMEMNTEAFF; cdr3_nt: TGTGCCAGCAGCTTAGCCAACAGGGGTACGATGGAGATGAACACTGAAGCTTTCTTT